The source of this T cell receptor beta chain is a study of OX40 agonist ivuxolimab in advanced cancers. Regarding the complete study: Ivuxolimab was a fully human IgG2 agonistic monoclonal antibody targeting the costimulatory receptor OX40 (CD134). Intravenous ivuxolimab was administered to patients every 2 weeks at six dose levels: 0.01, 0.1, 0.3, 1.5, 3 and 10 mg/kg. Among the roughly 52 dose-escalation patients, approximately 20 had hepatocellular carcinoma, about 15 melanoma, 9 renal cell carcinoma and 9 head and neck cancer. In the dose-escalation cohort, 82.7% of patients were male, and the mean age was approximately 60 years, with a range of roughly 20 to 85. Prior anti-PD-1, anti-PD-L1 or anti-CTLA-4 therapy was permitted, and checkpoint inhibitors had been received by 40% to 50% of dose-escalation patients. Three dose-escalation patients achieved partial responses, one with hepatocellular carcinoma and two with cutaneous melanoma. Peripheral TCRbeta sequencing aimed to test whether ivuxolimab altered TCR sequence diversity and caused clonal T-cell expansion. The paper reports the monotherapy dose-escalation portion (N of about 50 patients) of the phase I ivuxolimab trial.

Genomic DNA was isolated from the sorted cells so that the TCRbeta CDR3 region could be sequenced. The immunoSEQ Assay was used to sequence the TCRbeta CDR3 regions. As stored in TCRdb, this immuneACCESS dataset retains in-frame rearrangements with V and J assigned. A fraction of the clones does not appear; measured against another copy, unresolved V genes explain less than half of the discrepancy, and the remainder lacks a known reason. For this sample there are about 55,000 clones; about 90% appear just once. The ten largest make up approximately 7.2% of the sample. Patients with a history of autoimmune disease or receiving systemic immunosuppression were excluded from the trial. In every dose cohort, peripheral blood was drawn for TCR sequencing at baseline, cycle 4 day 1, and cycle 7 day 1. The samples were drawn from a first-in-human, open-label, multicenter phase I dose-escalation trial of ivuxolimab. The trial enrolled adults with locally advanced or metastatic head and neck squamous cell, hepatocellular, melanoma or renal cell carcinoma. CD4+ and CD8+ T cells were sorted separately from peripheral blood before TCR sequencing.

Study-wide conclusions, independent of this receptor: At doses of 0.1 to 3.0 mg/kg, clonal expansion of both CD4+ and CD8+ blood T cells was observed from baseline to week 6. The antigen specificity of the clonally expanded peripheral T cells was not determined. After ivuxolimab, more expanded clones were found on average in CD8+ T cells than in CD4+ T cells. Low levels of normalized T-cell clonal expansion were also seen in some patients who did not respond. In partial responders in the 0.1-3.0 mg/kg groups, normalized peripheral clonal expansion was found to be among the lowest, especially among CD8+ T cells.

Turning to this clone: Its antigen remains unidentified. It has no much larger one-base neighbor in the sample; base qualities were not kept.

Sequenced here: CD4+ or CD8+ T cells sorted from blood, sampled in a trial of the OX40 agonist ivuxolimab. The TCR was taken from an adult with an advanced solid tumor such as melanoma, head and neck, liver or kidney cancer.

The nucleotide sequence reads TGTGCCAGCAGCTTAGGGGGCAACTACGAGCAGTACTTC. This sequence encodes CASSLGGNYEQYF. Recombination connected TRBV11-3 to TRBJ2-7; possibly the D gene is TRBD1, per 5 matching bases. CDR1 and CDR2 were assigned from the germline V gene as SGHNT and YENEEA. Its CDR3 holds 13 amino acids, cysteine through phenylalanine. Kept here is only the CDR3 DNA, which spans 39 bases and is read in frame from base 1. Trimming at the junction amounts to 1 base on V and 3 bases on J, and the germline ends lie 7 bases apart.